This TCR beta chain came from a study of shared clonotypes between healthy human individuals. Study-level background: In total, the donors were a couple of women and a few men aged 18 to 49.

Per the germline V gene, CDR1 is MDHEN and CDR2 is SYDVKM. After removal of 2 bases from V and 3 bases from J, the junction contained 3 bases not matched to a gene. This CDR3 has 14 residues. The repertoire was sequenced with immunoSEQ multiplex PCR; TCRdb's copy has only in-frame clones and lacks some. The sample consists of about 380,000 clones, approximately 97% of them appearing once. This clone was observed once. The source of this sequence is a man younger than 40 in good health. The V call is TRBV28, the J call TRBJ2-7; 8 nucleotides line up with TRBD2. The sample comprised memory CD8+ T cells sorted from blood. As for subset: CD45RO+ cells pooled with CCR7-negative TemRA cells. The CDR3, as DNA: TGTGCCAGCAGTTTACAAGCGGGAGTCTACGAGCAGTACTTC. It yields the protein CASSLQAGVYEQYF.